This T cell receptor (beta chain) was identified during a study of human T cells and chemical hapten exposure. Unfractionated whole blood was the source from which total RNA was extracted. Broader study findings: TCRs above 1 in 1000 frequency stayed constant with DPC sensitization.

The junction had 10 bases not matched to a gene; V was cut back by 5 bases and J by 6 bases. Germline CDR1 and CDR2: MNHEY and SMNVEV (reference sequence). The CDR3 sequence is 15 residues long. As concerns this clonotype: Its antigen is undetermined.

MiXCR, applied by TCRdb to the 5' RACE reads, yields one record per CDR3 protein. The sample holds tens of thousands of distinct CDR3 sequences, approximately 16% seen once. The receptor was derived from a female donor in good health. The J gene is TRBJ1-5, the V gene TRBV27; TRBD1 agrees at 7 bases. In DNA form, the CDR3 reads TGTGCCAGCAGTCTGATCGGACAGGTGGGTCAGCCCCAGCATTTT. Translating it yields CASSLIGQVGQPQHF.